This T cell receptor beta chain was identified during a study of tumor-infiltrating lymphocytes in primary liver carcinoma. Study-wide background: Enrolled patients were male and female, aged 30 to 69 years.

cDNA specific to TCR beta was made from 500 ng of total RNA, with a constant-region primer employed for priming. Nested multiplex PCR, run for three rounds with slightly modified ARM-PCR, yielded TCR beta libraries. PCR rounds one and two used TRBV1-TRBV30 forward primers with a C-beta reverse primer for around 11 cycles each. TCRdb reprocessed the multiplex PCR reads with MiXCR, giving one entry per CDR3 protein. The sample holds 330,000 or so distinct CDR3 sequences, less than 65% seen once. This clonotype came up once. Between the trimmed V and J ends, which lost 5 bases and 2 bases, there was a span of 16 bases. The CDR3 is 15 residues long. The germline V gene encodes CDR1 LGHNA and CDR2 YNFKEQ. Researchers drew blood RNA from unsorted whole blood and extracted germline DNA as well.

The receptor's source is a man aged 40-49 years with primary liver carcinoma and hepatitis B virus infection. The sample comprised peripheral blood. The V gene is TRBV4-2, the J gene TRBJ2-7; D assignment may be TRBD1 or TRBD2 (5 bases each). The CDR3 DNA sequence: TGTGCCAGCAGCGAGAGGGTGGGGGACGCCTACGAGCAGTACTTC. Translation: CASSERVGDAYEQYF.